The clone carrying this T cell receptor beta chain was found many times. Antigen unknown. This specimen belongs to a study of blood T cells in healthy people across ages. Regarding the study as a whole: Compared with aged donors, long-lived donors showed fewer expanded clones, suggesting selection. Strong correlation linked observed beta diversity and percent naive T cells. Per million T cells, the diversity of TCR beta decreased roughly linearly as age advanced.

The CDR3 runs to 21 residues. For the second PCR, which ran for 7 to 11 cycles, a sample-barcoded 5' primer and a J-beta primer mix were used. CDR3-containing paired-end reads numbered at least 3 million in each sample. TCRdb ran MiXCR on the 5' RACE reads and lists one entry per CDR3 protein. The repertoire consists of about 1,500,000 distinct CDR3 sequences, with 42% occurring once and the leading ten covering roughly 7.7%. Sample: blood. This chain uses TRBV12-3 or TRBV12-4 with TRBJ2-1, with 10 bases lining up with TRBD2. The end of the DNA fits TRBJ2-7 better, so the J call may be wrong. The TCR was taken from a woman aged 18-29 years in good health. As DNA, the CDR3 is TGTGCCAGCAGTTTCGGAGCGACCGAACAGCGGGGGGGTTTAAGGTACAATGAGCAGTACTTC. This gives the protein CASSFGATEQRGGLRYNEQYF.